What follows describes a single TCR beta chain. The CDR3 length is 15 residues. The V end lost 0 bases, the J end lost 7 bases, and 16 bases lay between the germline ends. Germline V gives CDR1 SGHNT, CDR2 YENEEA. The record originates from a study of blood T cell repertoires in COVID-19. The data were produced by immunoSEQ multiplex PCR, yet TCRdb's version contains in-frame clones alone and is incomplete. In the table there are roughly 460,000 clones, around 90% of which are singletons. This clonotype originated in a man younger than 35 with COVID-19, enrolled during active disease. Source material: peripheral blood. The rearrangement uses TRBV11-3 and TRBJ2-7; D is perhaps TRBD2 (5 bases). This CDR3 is CASSLDRFRPGEQYF. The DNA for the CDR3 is TGTGCCAGCAGCTTAGATCGGTTCCGTCCGGGGGAGCAGTACTTC. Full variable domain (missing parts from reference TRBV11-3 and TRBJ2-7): EAGVVQSPRYKIIEKKQPVAFWCNPISGHNTLYWYLQNLGQGPELLIRYENEEAVDDSQLPKDRFSAERLKGVDSTLKIQPAELGDSAVYLCASSLDRFRPGEQYFGPGTRLTVT.